A selection of T cell receptor beta chains follows, all from one sample in a study of graft-versus-host responses after intestinal transplantation. Repertoires were generated with immunoSEQ multiplex PCR, while TCRdb's copy carries only in-frame clones and drops some. The table shows about 97,000 clones, with approximately 90% occurring only once. The material was PBMCs, obtained 450 to 480 days after intestinal transplant. Receptors originate from a human patient who received an intestinal transplant, so some T cells may come from the graft donor. CDR3s include the opening cysteine and the closing phenylalanine or tryptophan.

TRBV6-5,TRBJ1-4,CASMYPNEKLFF
TRBV21-1,TRBJ1-4,CASSKKQGALPNEKLFF
TRBV5-4,TRBJ1-4,CASSPTSTNEKLFF
TRBV6-6,TRBJ1-1,CASSYDRQSGTEAFF
TRBV5-4,TRBJ1-1,CASSPTRGRGNTEAFF
TRBV6-1,TRBJ2-3,CASSEPSGGTDTQYF
TRBV21-1,TRBJ1-6,CASSNPCSYNSPLHF
TRBV2,TRBJ2-7,CASSEQSYEQYF
TRBV2,TRBJ2-3,CASSETTQITTDTQYF
TRBV29-1,TRBJ1-2,CSVGPPRQGAGGYTF
TRBV7-3,TRBJ2-3,CASSPRAITDTQYF
TRBV5-3,TRBJ2-7,CARGDRGYEQYF
TRBV7-2,TRBJ2-5,CASSETSGSETQYF
TRBV10-2,TRBJ2-1,CASNAVGAYNEQFF
TRBV18,TRBJ2-5,CASSPPGQQTQYF
TRBV7-9,TRBJ1-2,CASSLYQFRGPYGYTF
TRBV6-5,TRBJ1-1,CASSYSFGGTEAFF
TRBV5-4,TRBJ1-5,CASSPRTGTGRINQPQHF
TRBV2,TRBJ2-2,CASTEGLAANTGELFF
TRBV6-6,TRBJ1-1,CASSYEGGTEAFF
TRBV6-6,TRBJ1-6,CASRGGTGYNSPLHF
TRBV4-1,TRBJ1-3,CASSQGPGTGAGNTIYF
TRBV5-1,TRBJ2-3,CASSMTRTPSTDTQYF
TRBV20-1,TRBJ2-3,CSASRGDTQYF
TRBV29-1,TRBJ1-2,CSVYTGGTNGYTF
TRBV19,TRBJ1-1,CASRDRGRKAFF
TRBV29-1,TRBJ1-2,CSVDPARGGYGYTF
TRBV9,TRBJ1-1,CASSVGRGNTEAFF
TRBV4-1,TRBJ1-1,CASSQPPKTITRGEAFF
TRBV19,TRBJ2-7,CASRPGLGYEQYF
TRBV4-2,TRBJ2-6,CASSQEAGPGANVLTF
TRBV5-1,TRBJ1-1,CASHGNTEAFF
TRBV28,TRBJ2-3,CASSSGTTDTQYF
TRBV19,TRBJ2-1,CASSEVWGNEQFF
TRBV5-6,TRBJ2-3,CASSFDTRTDTQYF
TRBV7-6,TRBJ1-5,CASSSDPSNQPQHF
TRBV6-4,TRBJ2-2,CASSDGLAGTGELFF
TRBV7-3,TRBJ1-1,CASSPVQGWNTEAFF
TRBV5-4,TRBJ2-1,CASSSQGLGGGNEQFF
TRBV5-1,TRBJ2-3,CASSGLAGTDTQYF